These T cell receptor beta chains were read from a single sample in a study of blood T cell repertoires in COVID-19. Profiling relied on immunoSEQ multiplex PCR, and the TCRdb table lists in-frame clones only, not all of them. The table lists about 200,000 clones, 89% of them singletons. What was sequenced was PBMCs or T cells enriched from blood (not recorded which). All receptors derive from a woman under 30 who had recovered from COVID-19. CDR3s leave out the opening cysteine and the closing phenylalanine or tryptophan.

V,CDR3
TRBV5-1,ASSQGQGPNQPQH
TRBV29-1,SARQVNPPLQNEQF
TRBV5-6,ASSHTGSLRNTIY
TRBV6-5,ASSYGSAAENEAF
TRBV19,ASTKAGQGYEQY
TRBV7-6,ASSLGPTIQGRNTEAF
TRBV25-1,ASSVTGNTGELF
TRBV29-1,SVDVIEAF
TRBV7-2,ASSAGTGGNRPGSPLH
TRBV3-1/TRBV3-2,ASSQDTGIGYT
TRBV9,ASSVTDRGVETQY
TRBV24-1,ATSDGRDSGNEQF
TRBV9,ASSPAGEAYGYT
TRBV29-1,SVYRGGGTDTQY
TRBV29-1,SVAGRLNTEAF